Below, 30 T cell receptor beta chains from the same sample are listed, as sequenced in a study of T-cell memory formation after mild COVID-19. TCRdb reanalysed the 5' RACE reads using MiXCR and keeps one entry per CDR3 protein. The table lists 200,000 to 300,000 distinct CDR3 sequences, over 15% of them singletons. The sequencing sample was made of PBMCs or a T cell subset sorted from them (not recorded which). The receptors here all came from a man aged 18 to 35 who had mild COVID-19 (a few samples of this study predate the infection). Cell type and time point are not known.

The CDR3 spells CASRTGTSGSYEQYV. Written as DNA, the CDR3 is TGTGCCAGCAGGACAGGGACTAGCGGGAGCTACGAGCAGTACGTC. V and J are TRBV6-4 and TRBJ2-7, with 14 positions matching TRBD2. Germline-derived CDR1 and CDR2 are MRHNA and SNTAGT. J was trimmed by 3 bases and V by 6 bases; bases with no gene match: 4. The CDR3 covers 15 residues.

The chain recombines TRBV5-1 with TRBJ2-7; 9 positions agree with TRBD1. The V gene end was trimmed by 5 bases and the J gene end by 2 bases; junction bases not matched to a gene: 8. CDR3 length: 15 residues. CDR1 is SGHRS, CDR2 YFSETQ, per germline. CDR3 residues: CASRIRTGDPYEQYF. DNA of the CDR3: TGCGCCAGCAGAATAAGGACAGGGGATCCCTACGAGCAGTACTTC.

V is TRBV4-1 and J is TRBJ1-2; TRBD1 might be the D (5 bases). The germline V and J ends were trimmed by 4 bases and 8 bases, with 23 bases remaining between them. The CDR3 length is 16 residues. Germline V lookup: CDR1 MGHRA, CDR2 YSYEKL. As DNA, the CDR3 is TGCGCCAGCAGCCGAGCTATAGGACCGGGACGGGGGGGCTACACCTTC. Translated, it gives CASSRAIGPGRGGYTF.

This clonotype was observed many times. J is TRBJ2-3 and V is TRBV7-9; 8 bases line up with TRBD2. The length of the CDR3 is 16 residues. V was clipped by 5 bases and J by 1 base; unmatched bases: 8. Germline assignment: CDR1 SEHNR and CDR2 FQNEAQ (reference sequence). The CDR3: CASSPRGRGGTDTQYF. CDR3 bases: TGTGCCAGCAGCCCCCGAGGGCGGGGGGGCACAGATACGCAGTATTTT.

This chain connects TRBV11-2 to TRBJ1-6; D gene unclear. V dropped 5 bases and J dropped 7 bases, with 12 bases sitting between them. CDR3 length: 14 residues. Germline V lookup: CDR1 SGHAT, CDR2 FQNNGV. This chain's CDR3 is CASSPSAGNSPLHF. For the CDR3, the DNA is TGTGCCAGCAGCCCCTCTGCGGGGAATTCACCCCTCCACTTT.

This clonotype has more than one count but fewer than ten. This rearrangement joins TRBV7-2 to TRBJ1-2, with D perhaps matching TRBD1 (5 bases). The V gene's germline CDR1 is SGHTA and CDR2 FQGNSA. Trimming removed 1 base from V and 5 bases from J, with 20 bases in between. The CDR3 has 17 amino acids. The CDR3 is CASSLVSGPRQGYGYTF. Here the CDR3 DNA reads TGTGCCAGCAGCTTAGTTTCGGGTCCGCGCCAGGGATATGGCTACACCTTC. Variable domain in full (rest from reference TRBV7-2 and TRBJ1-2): GAGVSQSPSNKVTEKGKDVELRCDPISGHTALYWYRQSLGQGLEFLIYFQGNSAPDKSGLPSDRFSAERTGGSVSTLTIQRTQQEDSAVYLCASSLVSGPRQGYGYTFGSGTRLTVV.

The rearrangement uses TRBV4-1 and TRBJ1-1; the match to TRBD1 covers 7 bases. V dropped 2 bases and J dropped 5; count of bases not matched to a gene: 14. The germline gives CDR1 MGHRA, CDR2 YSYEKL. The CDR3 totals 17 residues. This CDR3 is CASSQKSHTTGDTEAFF. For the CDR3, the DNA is TGCGCCAGCAGCCAAAAAAGTCATACCACAGGGGATACTGAAGCTTTCTTT.

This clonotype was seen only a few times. CDR3 in amino acids: CASSLSWGQSHSPLHF. CDR3 coding DNA: TGTGCCAGCAGTTTATCATGGGGACAGAGCCATTCACCCCTCCACTTT. The rearrangement links TRBV12-3 or TRBV12-4 to TRBJ1-6; 7 bases are a match to TRBD1. Trimming removed 2 bases from V and 8 bases from J; junction bases left unmatched: 9. This CDR3 has 16 residues.

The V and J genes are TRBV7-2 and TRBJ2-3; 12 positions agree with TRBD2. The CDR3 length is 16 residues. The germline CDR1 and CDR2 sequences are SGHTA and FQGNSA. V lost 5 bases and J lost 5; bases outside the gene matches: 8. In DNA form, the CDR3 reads TGTGCCAGCAGCCGCCTAGCGGGGGGGCCGAAAGATACGCAGTATTTT. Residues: CASSRLAGGPKDTQYF.

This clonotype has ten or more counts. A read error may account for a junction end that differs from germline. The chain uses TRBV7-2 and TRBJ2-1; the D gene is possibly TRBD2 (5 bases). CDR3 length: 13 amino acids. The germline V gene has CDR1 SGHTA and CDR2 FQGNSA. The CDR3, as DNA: TGCGCCAGCAGCTTGGTTGCGGGCAATGAGCAGTTCTTC. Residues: CASSLVAGNEQFF.

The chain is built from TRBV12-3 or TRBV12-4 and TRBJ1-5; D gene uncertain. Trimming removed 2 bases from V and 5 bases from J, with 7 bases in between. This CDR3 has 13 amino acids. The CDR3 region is CASSLRLDQPQHF. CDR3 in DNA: TGTGCCAGCAGTTTAAGGTTGGATCAGCCCCAGCATTTT.

Here the CDR3 reads CASSPTAGYEQFF. The CDR3 DNA is TGTGCCAGCTCACCAACCGCGGGCTATGAGCAGTTCTTC. The gene calls are TRBV18 and TRBJ2-1; the D gene is possibly TRBD2 (5 bases). The CDR3 sequence is 13 residues long. Germline V CDR1 and CDR2: KGHSH, LQKENI. V lost 2 bases to trimming and J lost 8 bases, with 10 bases between them.

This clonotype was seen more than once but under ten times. Here the CDR3 reads CASSLGPGGELFF. In nucleotides, the CDR3 is TGTGCCAGCAGTCTAGGTCCTGGCGGGGAGCTGTTTTTT. The V and J genes are TRBV7-3 and TRBJ2-2; D remains unclear. This CDR3 has 13 residues. V dropped 6 bases and J dropped 7 bases, with 12 bases sitting between them. Germline CDR1 is SGHTA and CDR2 is FQGTGA.

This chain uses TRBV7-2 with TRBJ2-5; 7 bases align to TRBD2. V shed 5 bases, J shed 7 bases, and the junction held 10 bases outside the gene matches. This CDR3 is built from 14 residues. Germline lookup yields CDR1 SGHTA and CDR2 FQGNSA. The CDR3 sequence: CASSVASGSGTQYF. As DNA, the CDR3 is TGTGCCAGCAGCGTGGCTAGCGGTTCTGGGACCCAGTACTTC.

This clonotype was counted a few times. CDR3 coding DNA: TGCGCCAGCAGTGAACCCATGACCGCGGCGGAACTGTTCTTC. Encoded protein: CASSEPMTAAELFF. The chain combines TRBV10-1 with TRBJ2-1; D is unresolved. Looked up from germline, CDR1 is WNHNN and CDR2 is SYGVQD (reference sequence). The V gene lost 3 bases and the J gene lost 15 bases, with 21 bases spanning the gap. This CDR3 is 14 amino acids long.

CDR3 residues: CASSNQTRESKAEQFF. CDR3 nucleotides: TGTGCTAGTTCCAACCAGACGAGAGAGTCAAAGGCTGAGCAGTTCTTC. The gene calls are TRBV12-5 and TRBJ2-1; D not certain. Germline-derived CDR1 and CDR2 are LGHNT and FRNRAP. Trimming removed 8 bases at V and 9 bases at J, with 26 bases between. The CDR3 is 16 amino acids.

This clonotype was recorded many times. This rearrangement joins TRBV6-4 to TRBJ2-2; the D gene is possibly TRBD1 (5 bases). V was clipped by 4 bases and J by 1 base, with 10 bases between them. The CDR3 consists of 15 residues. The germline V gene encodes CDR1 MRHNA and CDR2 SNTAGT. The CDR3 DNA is TGTGCCAGCAGTGTACAGGCAGGGAACACCGGGGAGCTGTTTTTT. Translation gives CASSVQAGNTGELFF.

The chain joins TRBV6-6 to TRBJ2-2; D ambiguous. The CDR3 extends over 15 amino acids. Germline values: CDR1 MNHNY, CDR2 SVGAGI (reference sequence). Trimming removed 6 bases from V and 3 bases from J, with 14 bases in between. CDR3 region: CASRFRVDDTGELFF. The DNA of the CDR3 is TGTGCCAGCAGGTTCCGGGTGGATGACACCGGGGAGCTGTTTTTT.

CDR3 coding DNA: TGTGCCTGGAGACGACCCGCGTCGGGAGATACGCAGTATTTT. Its protein is CAWRRPASGDTQYF. This sequence joins TRBV30 and TRBJ2-3; no definite D call. This CDR3 has 14 amino acids. Germline V gives CDR1 GTSNPN, CDR2 SVGIG (reference sequence). Trimming removed 3 bases at V and 5 bases at J, with 15 bases between.

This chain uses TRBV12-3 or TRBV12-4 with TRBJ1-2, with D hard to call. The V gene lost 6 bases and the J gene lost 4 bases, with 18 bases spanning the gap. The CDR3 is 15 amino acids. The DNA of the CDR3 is TGTGCCAGCAGGTGGGCACAAGGCCTACTCTATGGCTACACCTTC. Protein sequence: CASRWAQGLLYGYTF.

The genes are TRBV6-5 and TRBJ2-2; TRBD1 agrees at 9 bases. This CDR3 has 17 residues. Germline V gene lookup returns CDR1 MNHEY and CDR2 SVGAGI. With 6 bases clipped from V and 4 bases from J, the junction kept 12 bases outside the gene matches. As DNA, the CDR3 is TGTGCCAGCAGCGCACTCGGGACAGGGAGAGGCACCGGGGAGCTGTTTTTT. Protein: CASSALGTGRGTGELFF.

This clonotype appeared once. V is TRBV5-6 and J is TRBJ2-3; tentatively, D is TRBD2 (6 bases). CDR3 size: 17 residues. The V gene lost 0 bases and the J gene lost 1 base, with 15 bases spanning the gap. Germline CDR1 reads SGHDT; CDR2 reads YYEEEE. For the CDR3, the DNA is TGTGCCAGCAGCTTGGAGCGACGGCGGGGAGGCACAGATACGCAGTATTTT. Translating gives CASSLERRRGGTDTQYF.

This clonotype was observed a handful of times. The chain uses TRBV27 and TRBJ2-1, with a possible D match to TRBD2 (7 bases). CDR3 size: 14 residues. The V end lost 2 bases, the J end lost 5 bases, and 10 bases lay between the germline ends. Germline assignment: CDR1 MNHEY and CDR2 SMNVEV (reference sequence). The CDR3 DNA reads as TGTGCCAGCAGTTTACCGGGGGGCCACAATGAGCAGTTCTTC. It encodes CASSLPGGHNEQFF.

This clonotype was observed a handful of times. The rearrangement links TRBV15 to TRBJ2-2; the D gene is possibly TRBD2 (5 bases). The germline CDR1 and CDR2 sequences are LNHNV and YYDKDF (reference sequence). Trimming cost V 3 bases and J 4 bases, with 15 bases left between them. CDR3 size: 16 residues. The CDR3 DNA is TGTGCCACCAGCAGTAATCCACTTGGAGGCACCGGGGAGCTGTTTTTT. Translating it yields CATSSNPLGGTGELFF.

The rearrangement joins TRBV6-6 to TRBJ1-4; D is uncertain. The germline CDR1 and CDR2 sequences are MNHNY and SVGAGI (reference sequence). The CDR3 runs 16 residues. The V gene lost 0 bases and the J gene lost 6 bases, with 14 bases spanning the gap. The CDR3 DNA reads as TGTGCCAGCAGTTACTCGATAAGGGAAGGCGATGAAAAACTGTTTTTT. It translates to CASSYSIREGDEKLFF.

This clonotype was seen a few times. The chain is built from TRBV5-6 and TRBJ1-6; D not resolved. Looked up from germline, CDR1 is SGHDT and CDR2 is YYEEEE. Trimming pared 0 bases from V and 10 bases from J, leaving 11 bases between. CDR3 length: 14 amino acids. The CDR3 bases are TGTGCCAGCAGCTTGGGCCAGGCGCCCTCACCCCTCCACTTT. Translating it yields CASSLGQAPSPLHF.

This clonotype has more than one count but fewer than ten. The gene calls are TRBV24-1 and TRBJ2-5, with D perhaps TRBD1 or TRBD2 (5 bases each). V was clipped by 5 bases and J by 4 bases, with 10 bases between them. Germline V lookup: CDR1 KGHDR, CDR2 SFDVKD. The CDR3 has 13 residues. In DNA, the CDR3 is TGTGCCACCAGTGGACGGGGCGGAGAGACCCAGTACTTC. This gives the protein CATSGRGGETQYF.

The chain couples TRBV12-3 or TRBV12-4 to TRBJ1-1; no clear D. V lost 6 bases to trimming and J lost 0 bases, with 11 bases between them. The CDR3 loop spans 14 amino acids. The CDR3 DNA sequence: TGTGCCAGCAGGGCGACAACCGTGAACACTGAAGCTTTCTTT. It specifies CASRATTVNTEAFF.

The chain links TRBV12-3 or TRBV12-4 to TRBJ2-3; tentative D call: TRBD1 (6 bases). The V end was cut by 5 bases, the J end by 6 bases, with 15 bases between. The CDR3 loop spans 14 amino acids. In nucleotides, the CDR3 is TGTGCCAGCAGTCCTAAGACAGGCCCGGATACGCAGTATTTT. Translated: CASSPKTGPDTQYF.

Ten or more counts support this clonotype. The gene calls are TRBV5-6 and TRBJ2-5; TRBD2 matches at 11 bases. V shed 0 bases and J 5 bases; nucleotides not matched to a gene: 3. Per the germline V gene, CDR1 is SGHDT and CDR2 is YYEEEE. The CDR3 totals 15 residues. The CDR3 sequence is CASSLASGGFETQYF. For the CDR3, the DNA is TGTGCCAGCAGCTTGGCTAGCGGGGGGTTCGAGACCCAGTACTTC.